These T cell receptor beta chains were read from a single sample in a study of blood T cell repertoires in COVID-19. Sequencing was performed with immunoSEQ multiplex PCR; in TCRdb, only in-frame clones are kept and a portion is missing. The sample has more than 85,000 clones, about 80% seen once; the top ten hold approximately 4.6%. The sequencing input was peripheral blood. The receptors shown here come from a woman aged 50 to 65 with acute or convalescent COVID-19. The CDR3 runs from the conserved cysteine through the conserved F or W. The D gene is left open where the match is weak. Not all rows give a size; the values are once, few, many and, for expanded clones, a class.

v_gene	d_gene	j_gene	abundance	CDR3nt	CDR3aa
TRBV10-3	TRBD1	TRBJ1-2	few	TGTGCCATCGGGGTACAGGGGCGAGGGGACTATGGCTACACCTTC	CAIGVQGRGDYGYTF
TRBV5-5	.	TRBJ1-1	.	TGTGCCAGCAGCGAACGACAGGCTCTGAACACTGAAGCTTTCTTT	CASSERQALNTEAFF
TRBV6-6	TRBD1	TRBJ2-7	.	TGTGCCAGCAGCCCCGGACAGGCTGGGTATTACGAGCAGTACTTC	CASSPGQAGYYEQYF
TRBV7-3	TRBD2	TRBJ2-7	once	TGTGCCAGCAGCTTATATCCTAGCGGGGGTGAGCAGTACTTC	CASSLYPSGGEQYF
TRBV11-2	.	TRBJ2-5	.	TGTGCCAGCACCTCATGGGAGGTTGAGACCCAGTACTTC	CASTSWEVETQYF
TRBV7-2	.	TRBJ2-7	.	TGTGCCAGCAGCTTATCTGGGTGGGCCGAGCAGTACTTC	CASSLSGWAEQYF
TRBV6-1	.	TRBJ1-3	.	TGTGCCAGCAGTGAGGGCCGCAGTCCCTCTGGAAACACCATATATTTT	CASSEGRSPSGNTIYF
TRBV5-4	TRBD1	TRBJ2-7	.	TGTGCCAGCAGCTTGACCTACAGAGGGGGCTCTTCCTACGAGCAGTACTTC	CASSLTYRGGSSYEQYF
TRBV14	TRBD1	TRBJ2-7	.	TGTGCCAGCAGCCGAGACAGGGTCTTGGACGAGCAGTACTTC	CASSRDRVLDEQYF
TRBV5-1	.	TRBJ1-1	few	TGCGCCAGCAGCTTGGACGGTCTGAACACTGAAGCTTTCTTT	CASSLDGLNTEAFF
TRBV4-1	.	TRBJ1-1	few	TGCGCCAGCAGCCAAGATCGGGGTCGGACTGAAGCTTTCTTT	CASSQDRGRTEAFF
TRBV3-1/TRBV3-2	.	TRBJ1-3	.	TGTGCCAGCAGCCGCGTAGGAAACACCATATATTTT	CASSRVGNTIYF
TRBV28	.	TRBJ1-2	.	TGTGCCAGCAGTTTGTGGGGCGATGGTGGCTACACCTTC	CASSLWGDGGYTF
TRBV2	.	TRBJ1-2	.	TGTGCCAGCAGGGAAGGGGAGTCTTCGGCCACCTTC	CASREGESSATF
TRBV29-1	.	TRBJ1-1	.	TGCAGCGTTGAAGATCGAGGGACTTTCTTT	CSVEDRGTFF
TRBV11-3	TRBD1	TRBJ2-3	.	TGTGCCAGCAGCTTAGGGGGACAGGGGGCAGGAGATACGCAGTATTTT	CASSLGGQGAGDTQYF
TRBV5-1	.	TRBJ1-4	.	TGCGCCAGCAGCTTGGGACAGGAAGGAGGAAAACTGTTTTTT	CASSLGQEGGKLFF
TRBV14	.	TRBJ2-3	.	TGTGCCAGCAGCCCCACCCGGGCAGATACGCAGTATTTT	CASSPTRADTQYF
TRBV10-3	TRBD2	TRBJ2-3	.	TGTGCCATCAGAAGACTAGCGGGGGGGGAAGATACGCAGTATTTT	CAIRRLAGGEDTQYF
TRBV5-5	.	TRBJ1-4	few	TGTGCCAGCAGCTTGACAGTCGGTGAAAAACTGTTTTTT	CASSLTVGEKLFF
TRBV19	TRBD1	TRBJ1-3	.	TGTGCCAGTAGTCCCGGACAGGGCTGGACGGACTCTGGAAACACCATATATTTT	CASSPGQGWTDSGNTIYF
TRBV12-2	.	TRBJ1-1	once	TGTGCAAGTCGCTTGTCGGGACGGGGGACCAGTGAAGCTTTCTTT	CASRLSGRGTSEAFF
TRBV5-1	.	TRBJ1-6	.	TGCGCCAGCAGGGAGGATTATAATTCACCCCTCCACTTT	CASREDYNSPLHF
TRBV15	.	TRBJ1-2	.	TGTGCCACCAGCAGAGATCCCATTTTTGGCTACACCTTC	CATSRDPIFGYTF
TRBV6-5	TRBD2	TRBJ2-2	.	TGTGCCAGCAGTTACGCGGGGGTGAACACCGGGGAGCTGTTTTTT	CASSYAGVNTGELFF
TRBV9	TRBD2	TRBJ2-1	.	TGTGCCAGCAGCCAAGACCTAGCGGGGTACAATGAGCAGTTCTTC	CASSQDLAGYNEQFF
TRBV6-5	TRBD1	TRBJ1-1	.	TGTGCCAGCAGCCGGACAGGGGCGGTTGGCACTGAAGCTTTCTTT	CASSRTGAVGTEAFF
TRBV3-1/TRBV3-2	TRBD1	TRBJ2-7	.	TGTGCCAGCAGCGCCCAGGGGGCCTACGAGCAGTACTTC	CASSAQGAYEQYF
TRBV28	.	TRBJ1-1	few	TGTGCCAGCAGTTCGGCAGGGTGGGAAGAATATGGCGCTTTCTTT	CASSSAGWEEYGAFF
TRBV7-3	TRBD2	TRBJ2-1	.	TGTGCCAGCAGCTTAGTCGGGGGGTTAAATGAGCAGTTCTTC	CASSLVGGLNEQFF